The 14 T cell receptor beta chains below all came from one sample that was sequenced in a study of T cell repertoires in cytomegalovirus infection. TCRdb reprocessed the reads via MiXCR and lists one record per CDR3 protein. Of hundreds of thousands of distinct CDR3 sequences detected, more than 25% appear once; the ten largest clones hold over 12%. Their antigens remain unidentified. Sequences were derived from cultured CD8+ T cells from PBMCs, sampled from culture after CMV antigen stimulation. The receptors come from a human donor in good health (CMV status not recorded). Some clones in this sample may be carry-over from other donors' samples.

The chain recombines TRBV5-4 with TRBJ1-6; 8 bases fit TRBD1. V was clipped by 2 bases and J by 8 bases; unmatched bases: 9. Germline assignment: CDR1 SGHNT and CDR2 YYREEE (reference sequence). The CDR3 has 16 residues. CDR3 sequence reads: CASSFSAGGFYSPLHF. The CDR3 coding sequence is TGTGCCAGCAGCTTCAGTGCAGGGGGCTTTTATTCACCCCTCCACTTT.

Many counts were recorded for this clonotype. The gene calls are TRBV7-9 and TRBJ1-1; D call uncertain. Deletions cut 1 base from V and 1 base from J, with 13 bases between. Germline assignment: CDR1 SEHNR and CDR2 FQNEAQ (reference sequence). The CDR3 is 16 residues long. CDR3 sequence reads: CASSLGPFEGNTEAFF. CDR3 bases: TGTGCCAGCAGCTTAGGCCCTTTTGAAGGGAACACTGAAGCTTTCTTT.

The V gene is TRBV6-2 or TRBV6-3, the J gene TRBJ2-7, with 7 bases matching TRBD1. The V gene end was trimmed by 8 bases and the J gene end by 2 bases; junction bases not matched to a gene: 6. CDR1 and CDR2 (germline): MNHEY, SVGEGT. This CDR3 has 13 amino acids. CDR3 in DNA: TGTGCCAGCGGGGCAGGGGGTGCCTACGAGCAGTACGTC. Its translation: CASGAGGAYEQYV.

This clonotype appeared a few times. The rearrangement joins TRBV7-2 to TRBJ1-2; TRBD1 matches at 8 bases. From germline, CDR1 is SGHTA and CDR2 FQGNSA. V was pared by 0 bases and J by 3 bases, with 3 bases of the junction left unmatched. CDR3 length: 15 amino acids. The CDR3 loop is CASSLAWTGYYGYTF. The CDR3 DNA follows: TGTGCCAGCAGCTTAGCCTGGACAGGGTACTATGGCTACACCTTC.

V and J are TRBV6-1 and TRBJ2-1; weak D call: TRBD2 (6 bases). Trimming cost V 1 base and J 5 bases, with 15 bases left between them. CDR3 length: 16 amino acids. In germline, CDR1 is MNHNS, CDR2 SASEGT. CDR3 coding DNA: TGTGCCAGCAGTGAAGGGGGGATAGCGGCTCACAATGAGCAGTTCTTC. Translated: CASSEGGIAAHNEQFF.

This clonotype turned up a few times. The junction departs from the called germline gene at one end, perhaps through a read error. This chain connects TRBV7-2 to TRBJ2-6; 12 bases are shared with TRBD2. The CDR3 consists of 18 residues. Germline V gene data show CDR1 as SGHTA and CDR2 as FQGNSA. CDR3 sequence reads: CASSLAGGHPSGANVLTF. As DNA, the CDR3 is TGTGCCAGCAGCCTAGCGGGGGGGCATCCCTCTGGGGCCAACGTCCTGACTTTC.

This chain uses TRBV6-2 or TRBV6-3 with TRBJ2-1; 12 bases align to TRBD1. Germline V CDR1 and CDR2: MNHEY, SVGEGT. The CDR3 length is 15 residues. The trim removed 2 bases at V and 7 bases at J, leaving 3 bases unmatched. DNA of the CDR3: TGTGCCAGCAGTTACGGGGGACAGGGGGCGAATGAGCAGTTCTTC. Translated, it gives CASSYGGQGANEQFF.

This chain uses TRBV4-2 with TRBJ1-1; 8 bases align to TRBD1. Germline CDR1 and CDR2: LGHNA and YNFKEQ. V shed 4 bases and J 8 bases; nucleotides not matched to a gene: 6. The length of the CDR3 is 13 residues. CDR3 loop: CASSPGQEREAFF. The CDR3 DNA reads as TGTGCCAGCAGCCCGGGACAGGAAAGAGAAGCTTTCTTT.

The V call is TRBV14, the J call TRBJ1-1, with TRBD1 as a possible D gene (5 bases). This CDR3 contains 15 residues. Germline CDR1 is SGHDN and CDR2 is FVKESK. The V gene lost 3 bases and the J gene lost 3 bases, with 14 bases spanning the gap. CDR3 amino acids: CASSHRGPRDTEAFF. Written as DNA, the CDR3 is TGTGCCAGCAGCCACCGGGGCCCGAGGGACACTGAAGCTTTCTTT.

The chain has TRBV20-1 and TRBJ1-5, with 8 bases that match TRBD1. V was clipped by 6 bases and J by 0 bases; unmatched bases: 4. CDR1 and CDR2 from the germline V gene are DFQATT and SNEGSKA (reference sequence). The CDR3 totals 14 residues. CDR3 sequence (DNA): TGCAGTGCAAAACAGGGGGGTAGCAATCAGCCCCAGCATTTT. This codes for CSAKQGGSNQPQHF.

The chain employs TRBV12-3 or TRBV12-4 and TRBJ1-2, with 9 positions matching TRBD1. The CDR3 consists of 16 residues. Losses at the gene ends were 4 bases for V and 3 bases for J; bases not matched to a gene: 9. The DNA for the CDR3 is TGTGCCAGCAGTTCAAGGACAGGGGATCCTTACTATGGCTACACCTTC. Encoded protein: CASSSRTGDPYYGYTF.

The chain employs TRBV27 and TRBJ1-1; 8 bases align to TRBD1. Germline values: CDR1 MNHEY, CDR2 SMNVEV (reference sequence). J lost 8 bases, V lost 5 bases, and 4 bases had no gene match. The length of the CDR3 is 12 residues. The CDR3 DNA follows: TGTGCCAGCAGTACCGGACAGGGAGAAGCTTTCTTT. Amino acids: CASSTGQGEAFF.

This clonotype was seen at least ten times. The genes are TRBV7-6 and TRBJ1-5, with D uncertain. V lost 1 base, J lost 12 bases, and 10 bases lay in between. This CDR3 has 12 residues. Germline V gives CDR1 SGHVS, CDR2 FNYEAQ. The CDR3 region has the DNA TGTGCCAGCAGCTTAGAAGCCGGGGTCCAGCATTTT. Its translation is CASSLEAGVQHF.

This chain links TRBV5-1 with TRBJ2-7; D is possibly TRBD2 (5 bases). Trimming left V 6 bases short and J 7 bases short, with 11 bases between. Germline V CDR1 and CDR2: SGHRS, YFSETQ. There are 11 residues in the CDR3. CDR3 nucleotide sequence: TGCGCCAGCACTTCAGAGGGAGAGCAGTACTTC. This sequence encodes CASTSEGEQYF.